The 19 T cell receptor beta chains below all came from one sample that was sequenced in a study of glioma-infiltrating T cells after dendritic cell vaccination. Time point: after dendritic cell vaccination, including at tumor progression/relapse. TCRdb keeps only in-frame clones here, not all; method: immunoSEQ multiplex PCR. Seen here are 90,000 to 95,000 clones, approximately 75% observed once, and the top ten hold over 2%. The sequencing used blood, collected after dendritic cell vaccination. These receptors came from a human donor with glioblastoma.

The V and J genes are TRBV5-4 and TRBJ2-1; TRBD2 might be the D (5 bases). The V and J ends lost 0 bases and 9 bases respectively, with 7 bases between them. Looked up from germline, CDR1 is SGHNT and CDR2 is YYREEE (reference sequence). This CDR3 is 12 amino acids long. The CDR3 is CASSLDTSEQFF. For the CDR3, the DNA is TGTGCCAGCAGCTTGGATACTAGTGAGCAGTTCTTC. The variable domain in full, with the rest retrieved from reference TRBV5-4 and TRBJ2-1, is ETGVTQSPTHLIKTRGQQVTLRCSSQSGHNTVSWYQQALGQGPQFIFQYYREEENGRGNFPPRFSGLQFPNYSSELNVNALELDDSALYLCASSLDTSEQFFGPGTRLTVL.

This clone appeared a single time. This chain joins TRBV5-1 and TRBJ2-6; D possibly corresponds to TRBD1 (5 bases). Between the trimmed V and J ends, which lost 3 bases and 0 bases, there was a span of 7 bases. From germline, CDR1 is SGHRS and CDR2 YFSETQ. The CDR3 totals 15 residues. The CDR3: CASSYDSSGANVLTF. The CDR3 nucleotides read TGCGCCAGCAGCTACGACAGCTCTGGGGCCAACGTCCTGACTTTC.

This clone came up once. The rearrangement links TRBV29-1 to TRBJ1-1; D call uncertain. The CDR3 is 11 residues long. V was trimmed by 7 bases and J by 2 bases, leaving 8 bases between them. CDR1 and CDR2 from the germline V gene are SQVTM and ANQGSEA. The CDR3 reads CSAGSNTEAFF. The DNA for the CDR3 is TGCAGCGCGGGATCAAACACTGAAGCTTTCTTT.

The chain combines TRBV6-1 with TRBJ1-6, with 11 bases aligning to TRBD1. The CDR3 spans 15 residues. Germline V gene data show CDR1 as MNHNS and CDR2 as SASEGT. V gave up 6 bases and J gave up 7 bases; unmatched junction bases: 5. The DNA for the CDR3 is TGTGCCAGCAGGGGGACAGGGGGAAAGAATTCACCCCTCCACTTT. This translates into CASRGTGGKNSPLHF.

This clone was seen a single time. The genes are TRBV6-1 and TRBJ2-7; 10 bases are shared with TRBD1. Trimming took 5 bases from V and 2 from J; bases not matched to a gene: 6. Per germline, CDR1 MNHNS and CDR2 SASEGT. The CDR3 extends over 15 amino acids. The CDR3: CASSKTGGDPYEQYF. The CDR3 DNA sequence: TGTGCCAGCAGTAAGACAGGGGGCGATCCCTACGAGCAGTACTTC.

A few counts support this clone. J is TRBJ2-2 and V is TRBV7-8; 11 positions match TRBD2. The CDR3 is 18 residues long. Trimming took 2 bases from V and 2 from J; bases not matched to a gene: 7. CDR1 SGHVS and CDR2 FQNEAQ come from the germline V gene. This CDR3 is CASSLWVTSGVNTGELFF. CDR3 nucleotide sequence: TGTGCCAGCAGCTTATGGGTGACTAGCGGGGTTAACACCGGGGAGCTGTTTTTT.

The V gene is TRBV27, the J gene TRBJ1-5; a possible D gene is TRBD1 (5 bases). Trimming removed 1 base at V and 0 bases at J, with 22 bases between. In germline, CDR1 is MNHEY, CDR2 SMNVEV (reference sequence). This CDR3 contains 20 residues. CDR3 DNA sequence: TGTGCCAGCAGTTTATTGGGGCCCCAGGGTCCCTCATATAGCAATCAGCCCCAGCATTTT. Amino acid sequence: CASSLLGPQGPSYSNQPQHF.

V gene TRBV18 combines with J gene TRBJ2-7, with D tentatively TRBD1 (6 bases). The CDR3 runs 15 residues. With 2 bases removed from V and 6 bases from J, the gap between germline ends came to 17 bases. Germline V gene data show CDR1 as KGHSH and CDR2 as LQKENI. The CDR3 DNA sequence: TGTGCCAGCTCACCAAGGCAGGGGAATTTGGGCGAGCAGTACGTC. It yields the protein CASSPRQGNLGEQYV.

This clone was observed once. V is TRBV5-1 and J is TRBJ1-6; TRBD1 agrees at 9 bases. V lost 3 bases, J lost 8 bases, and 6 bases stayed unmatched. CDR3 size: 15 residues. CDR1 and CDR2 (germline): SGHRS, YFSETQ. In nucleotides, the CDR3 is TGCGCCAGCAGCTCCGGGACAGGGAATCATTCACCCCTCCACTTT. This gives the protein CASSSGTGNHSPLHF.

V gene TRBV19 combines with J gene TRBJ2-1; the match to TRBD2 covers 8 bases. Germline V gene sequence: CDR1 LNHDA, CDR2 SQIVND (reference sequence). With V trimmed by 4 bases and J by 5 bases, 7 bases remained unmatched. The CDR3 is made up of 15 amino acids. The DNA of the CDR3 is TGTGCCAGTAGTACCGCAACTAGCGGCGACAATGAGCAGTTCTTC. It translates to CASSTATSGDNEQFF.

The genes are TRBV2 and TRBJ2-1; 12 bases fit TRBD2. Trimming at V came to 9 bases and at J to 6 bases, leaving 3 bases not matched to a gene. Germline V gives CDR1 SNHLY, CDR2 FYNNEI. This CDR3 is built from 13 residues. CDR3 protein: CASSTSGSNEQFF. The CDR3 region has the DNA TGTGCCAGTTCGACTAGCGGGAGCAATGAGCAGTTCTTC.

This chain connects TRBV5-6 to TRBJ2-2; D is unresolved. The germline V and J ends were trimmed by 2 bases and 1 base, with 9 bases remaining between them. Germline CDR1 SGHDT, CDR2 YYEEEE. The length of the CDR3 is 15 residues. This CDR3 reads CASSLRRMNTGELFF. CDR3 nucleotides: TGTGCCAGCAGCTTAAGGCGGATGAACACCGGGGAGCTGTTTTTT.

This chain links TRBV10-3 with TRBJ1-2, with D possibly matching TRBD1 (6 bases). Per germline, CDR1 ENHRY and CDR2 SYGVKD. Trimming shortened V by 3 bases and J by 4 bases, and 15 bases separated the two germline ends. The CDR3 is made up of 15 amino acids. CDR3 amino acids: CAISDRGGEIYGYTF. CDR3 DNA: TGTGCCATCAGTGACCGAGGGGGGGAAATCTATGGCTACACCTTC.

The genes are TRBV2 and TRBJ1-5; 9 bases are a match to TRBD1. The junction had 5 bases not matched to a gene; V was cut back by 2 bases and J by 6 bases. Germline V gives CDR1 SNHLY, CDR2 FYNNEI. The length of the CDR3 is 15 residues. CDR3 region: CASSERTGVGQPQHF. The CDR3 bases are TGTGCCAGCAGTGAAAGGACAGGGGTAGGTCAGCCCCAGCATTTT.

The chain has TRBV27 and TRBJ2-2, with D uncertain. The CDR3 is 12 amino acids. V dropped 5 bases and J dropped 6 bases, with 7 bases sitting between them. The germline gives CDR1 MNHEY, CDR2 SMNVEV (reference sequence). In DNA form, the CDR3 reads TGTGCCAGCAGTCTAAACGCCGGGGAGCTGTTTTTT. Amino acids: CASSLNAGELFF.

The CDR3 coding sequence is TGTGCCAGCTCACCTTTTGCGCCTCATAGCAATCAGCCCCAGCATTTT. Translated, it gives CASSPFAPHSNQPQHF. The gene calls are TRBV18 and TRBJ1-5, with no clear D. V lost 3 bases and J 0 bases, leaving 12 bases between the germline ends. The CDR3 spans 16 residues. Germline loops: CDR1 KGHSH, CDR2 LQKENI. Full variable domain (remainder filled in from reference TRBV18 and TRBJ1-5): NAGVMQNPRHLVRRRGQEARLRCSPMKGHSHVYWYRQLPEEGLKFMVYLQKENIIDESGMPKERFSAEFPKEGPSILRIQQVVRGDSAAYFCASSPFAPHSNQPQHFGDGTRLSIL.

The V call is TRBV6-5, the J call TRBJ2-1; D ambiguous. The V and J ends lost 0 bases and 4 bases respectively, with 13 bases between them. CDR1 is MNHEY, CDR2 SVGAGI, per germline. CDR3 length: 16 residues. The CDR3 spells CASSYSRLELYNEQFF. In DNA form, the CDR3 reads TGTGCCAGCAGTTACTCCCGACTGGAGCTATACAATGAGCAGTTCTTC.

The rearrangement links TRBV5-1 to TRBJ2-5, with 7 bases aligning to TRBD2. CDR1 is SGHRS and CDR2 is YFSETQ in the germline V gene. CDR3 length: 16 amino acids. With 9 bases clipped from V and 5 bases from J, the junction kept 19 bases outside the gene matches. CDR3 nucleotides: TGCGCCACTAAGTGGGCGGCGGGGGATGCCCGGGAGACCCAGTACTTC. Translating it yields CATKWAAGDARETQYF.

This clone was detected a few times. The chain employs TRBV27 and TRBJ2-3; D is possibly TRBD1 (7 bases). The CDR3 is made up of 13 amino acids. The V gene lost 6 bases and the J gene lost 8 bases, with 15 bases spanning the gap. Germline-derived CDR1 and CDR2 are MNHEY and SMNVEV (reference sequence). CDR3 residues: CASRTGVGGTQYF. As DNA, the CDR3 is TGTGCCAGCAGAACAGGGGTCGGGGGTACGCAGTATTTT.